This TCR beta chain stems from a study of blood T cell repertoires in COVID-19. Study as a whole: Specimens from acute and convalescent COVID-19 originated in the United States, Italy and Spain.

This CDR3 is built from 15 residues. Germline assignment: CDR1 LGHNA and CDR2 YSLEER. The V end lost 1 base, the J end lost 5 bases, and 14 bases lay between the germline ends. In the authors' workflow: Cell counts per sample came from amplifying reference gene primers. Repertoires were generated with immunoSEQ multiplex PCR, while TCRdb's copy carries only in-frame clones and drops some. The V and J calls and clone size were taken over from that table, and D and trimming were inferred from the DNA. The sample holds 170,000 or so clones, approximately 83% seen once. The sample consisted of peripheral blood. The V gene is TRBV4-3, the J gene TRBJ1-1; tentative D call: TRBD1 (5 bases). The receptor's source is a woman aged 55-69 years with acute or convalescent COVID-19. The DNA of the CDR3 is TGCGCCAGCAGCCAAGCAGTACAGGCGGCGACTGAAGCTTTCTTT. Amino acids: CASSQAVQAATEAFF.